Listed here is a single T cell receptor (beta chain). The sample comes from a study of T cell changes during pregnancy in multiple sclerosis. Method: immunoSEQ multiplex PCR; TCRdb's copy keeps in-frame clones and lacks some. This sample carries 50,000 to 65,000 clones, about 89% of them seen once, and the ten largest clones take approximately 2%. Germline CDR1 reads KGHSH; CDR2 reads LQKENI. V lost 4 bases, J lost 4 bases, and 4 bases stayed unmatched. The CDR3 totals 15 residues. The V and J genes are TRBV18 and TRBJ1-4; 9 bases are shared with TRBD1. The specimen was peripheral blood, collected after pregnancy. The receptor's source is a female donor with multiple sclerosis, enrolled in a pregnancy study. The CDR3 coding sequence is TGTGCCAGCTCACTCGGGACAGGGATTAATGAAAAACTGTTTTTT. It encodes CASSLGTGINEKLFF.